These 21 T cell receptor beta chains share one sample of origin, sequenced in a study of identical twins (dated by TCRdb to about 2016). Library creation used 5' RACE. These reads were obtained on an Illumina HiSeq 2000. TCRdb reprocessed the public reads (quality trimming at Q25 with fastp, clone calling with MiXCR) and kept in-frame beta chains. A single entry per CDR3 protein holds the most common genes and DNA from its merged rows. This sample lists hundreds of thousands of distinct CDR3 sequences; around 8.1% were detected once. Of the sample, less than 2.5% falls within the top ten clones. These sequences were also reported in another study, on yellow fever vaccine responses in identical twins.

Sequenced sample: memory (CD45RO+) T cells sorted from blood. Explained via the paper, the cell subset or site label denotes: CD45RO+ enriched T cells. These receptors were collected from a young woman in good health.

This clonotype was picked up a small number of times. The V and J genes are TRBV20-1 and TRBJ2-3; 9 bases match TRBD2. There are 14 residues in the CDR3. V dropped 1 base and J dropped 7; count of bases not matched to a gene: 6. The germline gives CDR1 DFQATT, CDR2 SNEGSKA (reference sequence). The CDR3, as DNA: TGCAGTGCTAGAGCCGGCGGGGGGGTAAATACGCAGTATTTT. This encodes CSARAGGGVNTQYF.

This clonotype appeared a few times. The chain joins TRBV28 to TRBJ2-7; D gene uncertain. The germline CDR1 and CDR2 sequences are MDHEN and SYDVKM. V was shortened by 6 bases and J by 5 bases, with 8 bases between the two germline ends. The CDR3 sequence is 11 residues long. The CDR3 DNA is TGTGCCAGCAGCTCCACTCACGAGCAGTACTTC. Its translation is CASSSTHEQYF.

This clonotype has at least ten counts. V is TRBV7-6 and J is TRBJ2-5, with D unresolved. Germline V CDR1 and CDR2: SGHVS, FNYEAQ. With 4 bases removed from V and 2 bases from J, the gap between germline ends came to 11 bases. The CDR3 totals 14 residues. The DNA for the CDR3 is TGTGCCAGCAGCTCTCCTATGTCTCAAGAGACCCAGTACTTC. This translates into CASSSPMSQETQYF.

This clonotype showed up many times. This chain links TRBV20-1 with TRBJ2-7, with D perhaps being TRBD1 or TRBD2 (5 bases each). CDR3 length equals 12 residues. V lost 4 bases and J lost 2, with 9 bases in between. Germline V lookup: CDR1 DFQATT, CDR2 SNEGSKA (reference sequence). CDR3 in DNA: TGCAGTGCTATCGGGGACCCCTACGAGCAGTACTTC. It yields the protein CSAIGDPYEQYF.

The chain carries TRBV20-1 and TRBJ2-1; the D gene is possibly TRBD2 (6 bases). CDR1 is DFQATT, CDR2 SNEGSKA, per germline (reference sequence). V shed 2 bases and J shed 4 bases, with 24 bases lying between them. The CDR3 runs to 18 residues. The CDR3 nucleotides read TGCAGTGCTAGACCCCGGCCCGCGGGAACTGGGGCTTACAATGAGCAGTTCTTC. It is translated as CSARPRPAGTGAYNEQFF.

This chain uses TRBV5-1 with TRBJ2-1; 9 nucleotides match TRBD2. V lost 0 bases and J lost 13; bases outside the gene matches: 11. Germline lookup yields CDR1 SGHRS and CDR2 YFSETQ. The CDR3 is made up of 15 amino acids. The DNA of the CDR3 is TGCGCCAGCAGCTTGGCATCGACTAGCGGCGGCGGTCAGTTCTTC. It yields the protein CASSLASTSGGGQFF.

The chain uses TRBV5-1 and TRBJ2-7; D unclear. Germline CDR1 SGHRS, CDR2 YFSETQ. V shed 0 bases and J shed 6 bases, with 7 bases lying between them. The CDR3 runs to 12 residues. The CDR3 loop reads CASSLEGSEQYF. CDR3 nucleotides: TGCGCCAGCAGCTTGGAGGGCTCCGAGCAGTACTTC.

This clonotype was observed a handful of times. CDR3 in amino acids: CASSPMYTEAFF. The CDR3 region has the DNA TGTGCCAGCAGCCCCATGTACACTGAAGCTTTCTTT. The chain carries TRBV7-9 and TRBJ1-1; the D is unclear. V gave up 5 bases and J gave up 3 bases, with 7 bases separating them. This CDR3 is built from 12 residues. Germline CDR1 and CDR2: SEHNR and FQNEAQ (reference sequence).

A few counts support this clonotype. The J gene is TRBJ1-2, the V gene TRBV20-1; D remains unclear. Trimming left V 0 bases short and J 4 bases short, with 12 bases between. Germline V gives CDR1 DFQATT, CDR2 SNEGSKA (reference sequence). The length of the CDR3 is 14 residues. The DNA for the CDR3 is TGCAGTGCTAGAGAAGCCAGGACCTCCTATGGCTACACCTTC. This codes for CSAREARTSYGYTF.

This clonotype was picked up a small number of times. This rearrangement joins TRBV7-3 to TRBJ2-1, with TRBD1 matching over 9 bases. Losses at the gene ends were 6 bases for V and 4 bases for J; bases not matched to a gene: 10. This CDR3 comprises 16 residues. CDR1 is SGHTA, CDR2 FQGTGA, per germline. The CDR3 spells CASSSRTGVGYNEQFF. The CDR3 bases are TGTGCCAGCAGTTCTAGGACAGGGGTCGGATACAATGAGCAGTTCTTC.

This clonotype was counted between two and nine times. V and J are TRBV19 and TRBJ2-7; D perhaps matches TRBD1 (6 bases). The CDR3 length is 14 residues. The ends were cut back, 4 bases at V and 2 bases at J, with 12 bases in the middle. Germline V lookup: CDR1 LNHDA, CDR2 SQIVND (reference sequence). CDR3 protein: CASSTQGRPYEQYF. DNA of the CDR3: TGTGCCAGTAGTACTCAGGGGAGACCCTACGAGCAGTACTTC. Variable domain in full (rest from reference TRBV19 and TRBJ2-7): DGGITQSPKYLFRKEGQNVTLSCEQNLNHDAMYWYRQDPGQGLRLIYYSQIVNDFQKGDIAEGYSVSREKKESFPLTVTSAQKNPTAFYLCASSTQGRPYEQYFGPGTRLTVT.

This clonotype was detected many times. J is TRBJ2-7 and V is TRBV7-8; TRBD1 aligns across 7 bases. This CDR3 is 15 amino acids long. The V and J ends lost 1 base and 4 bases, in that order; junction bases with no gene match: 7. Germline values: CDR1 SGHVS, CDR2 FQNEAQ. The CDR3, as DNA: TGTGCCAGCAGCTTAGTCCCGGACAGGTTTTACGAGCAGTACTTC. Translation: CASSLVPDRFYEQYF.

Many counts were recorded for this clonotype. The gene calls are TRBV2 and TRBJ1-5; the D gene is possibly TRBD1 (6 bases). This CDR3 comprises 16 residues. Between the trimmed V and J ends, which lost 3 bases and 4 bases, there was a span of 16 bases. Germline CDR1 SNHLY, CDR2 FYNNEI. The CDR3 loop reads CASSDRGMGMNQPQHF. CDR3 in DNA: TGTGCCAGCAGTGATAGGGGGATGGGGATGAATCAGCCCCAGCATTTT.

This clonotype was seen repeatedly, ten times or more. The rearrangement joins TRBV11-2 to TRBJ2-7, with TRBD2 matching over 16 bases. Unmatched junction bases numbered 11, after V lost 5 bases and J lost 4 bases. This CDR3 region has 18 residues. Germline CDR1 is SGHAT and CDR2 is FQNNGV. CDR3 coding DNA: TGTGCCAGCAGCCCGGGACTAGCGGGAGGGCCCCGGGTTTACGAGCAGTACTTC. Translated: CASSPGLAGGPRVYEQYF.

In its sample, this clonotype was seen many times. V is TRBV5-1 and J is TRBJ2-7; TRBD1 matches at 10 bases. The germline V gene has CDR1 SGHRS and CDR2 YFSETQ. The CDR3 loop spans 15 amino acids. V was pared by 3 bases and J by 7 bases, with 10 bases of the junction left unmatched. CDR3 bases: TGCGCCAGCAGCTCGACGACAGGGGGCCGGGGAGAGCAGTACTTC. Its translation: CASSSTTGGRGEQYF.

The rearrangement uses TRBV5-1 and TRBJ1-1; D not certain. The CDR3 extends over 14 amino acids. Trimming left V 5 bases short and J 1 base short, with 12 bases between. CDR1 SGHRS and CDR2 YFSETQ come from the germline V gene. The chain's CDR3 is CASRLMVGNTEAFF. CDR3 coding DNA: TGCGCCAGCAGATTAATGGTGGGGAACACTGAAGCTTTCTTT.

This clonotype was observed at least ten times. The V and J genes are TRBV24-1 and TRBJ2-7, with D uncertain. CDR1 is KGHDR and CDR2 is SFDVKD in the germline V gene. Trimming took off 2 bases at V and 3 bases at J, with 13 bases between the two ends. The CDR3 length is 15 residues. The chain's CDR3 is CATSDSRNKGYEQYF. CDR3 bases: TGTGCCACCAGTGATTCGAGGAACAAGGGCTACGAGCAGTACTTC.

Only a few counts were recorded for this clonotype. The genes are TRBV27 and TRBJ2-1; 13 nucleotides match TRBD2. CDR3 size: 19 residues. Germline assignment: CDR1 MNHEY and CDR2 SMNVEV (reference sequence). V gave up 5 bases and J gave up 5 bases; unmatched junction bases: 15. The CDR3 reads CASSHRIPGLAGPNNEQFF. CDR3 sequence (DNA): TGTGCCAGCAGTCACCGAATACCGGGACTAGCGGGACCCAACAATGAGCAGTTCTTC.

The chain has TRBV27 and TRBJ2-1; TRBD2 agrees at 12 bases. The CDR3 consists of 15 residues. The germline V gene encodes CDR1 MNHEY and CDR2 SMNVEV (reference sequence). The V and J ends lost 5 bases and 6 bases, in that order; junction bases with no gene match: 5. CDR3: CASSPRLAGVNEQFF. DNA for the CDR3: TGTGCCAGCAGTCCGCGACTAGCGGGAGTCAATGAGCAGTTCTTC.

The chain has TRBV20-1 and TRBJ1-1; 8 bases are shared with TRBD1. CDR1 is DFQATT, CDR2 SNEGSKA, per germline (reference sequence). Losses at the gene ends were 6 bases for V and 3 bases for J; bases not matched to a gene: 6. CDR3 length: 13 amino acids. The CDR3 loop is CSATDRDDTEAFF. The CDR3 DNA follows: TGCAGTGCAACGGACAGGGATGACACTGAAGCTTTCTTT.

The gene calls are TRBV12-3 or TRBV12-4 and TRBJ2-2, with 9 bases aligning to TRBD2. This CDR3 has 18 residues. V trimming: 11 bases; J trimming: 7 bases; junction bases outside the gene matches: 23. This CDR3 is CAFSLDSAGGLRSGELFF. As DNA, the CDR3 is TGTGCCTTCAGTTTAGACTCGGCGGGGGGGCTTCGGAGCGGGGAGCTGTTTTTT.